The rows below give T cell receptor beta chains drawn from one sample of a study of shared clonotypes between healthy human individuals. Measured with immunoSEQ multiplex PCR; TCRdb has only the in-frame clones, and not every one. The data show approximately 500,000 clones, about 95% seen once. Sequenced sample: naive CD4+ T cells sorted from blood. These receptors were taken from a woman in her 30s in good health. CDR3s include the opening cysteine and the closing phenylalanine or tryptophan. Rows may omit the clone size; those that give it use once, few, many or a size class.

J,V,size,CDR3
TRBJ2-1,TRBV25-1,NA,CASSGQGASNEQFF
TRBJ2-2,TRBV27,NA,CASSLLGQGANTGELFF
TRBJ2-7,TRBV6-1,NA,CASSEAGYSYEQYF
TRBJ1-5,TRBV19,NA,CASSSPDGNQPQHF
TRBJ2-5,TRBV6-5,once,CASSYSNREETQYF
TRBJ1-3,TRBV4-2,NA,CASRGAGNTIYF
TRBJ2-5,TRBV7-2,NA,CASSPGAGVGEQYF
TRBJ2-6,TRBV6-4,NA,CASSDQGVSGANVLTF
TRBJ1-2,TRBV7-9,once,CASRLLRGVSYGYTF
TRBJ2-7,TRBV21-1,NA,CASSPREQYF
TRBJ2-3,TRBV6-6,NA,CASSYSGGQGADTQYF
TRBJ1-5,TRBV28,NA,CASSLWGERQPQHF
TRBJ2-2,TRBV10-2,NA,CASRKGQGLGELFF
TRBJ1-1,TRBV5-1,NA,CASSSLRVGTEAFF
TRBJ1-1,TRBV5-4,NA,CASSLAGTVNTEAFF
TRBJ2-3,TRBV7-9,NA,CASSLRLGQTDTQYF
TRBJ1-1,TRBV18,NA,CASSPREGTEAFF
TRBJ1-5,TRBV28,NA,CASSFNQGQPQHF
TRBJ2-2,TRBV7-2,once,CASRLGAPGHPTGELFF
TRBJ1-1,TRBV5-5,NA,CASSFPDSEAFF
TRBJ2-7,TRBV7-2,NA,CASSPSRDRVYEQYF
TRBJ2-5,TRBV7-7,NA,CASSRLSQETQYF
TRBJ2-7,TRBV6-6,NA,CASSYSVYEQYF
TRBJ1-5,TRBV7-2,NA,CASSLGLSGQEPQHF
TRBJ2-7,TRBV7-2,NA,CASSLVGERLLGYEQYF
TRBJ2-7,TRBV2,once,CAGRTGGLPEQYF
TRBJ2-7,TRBV7-3,NA,CASSTTPGTPNYEQYF
TRBJ2-3,TRBV9,NA,CASSSRESTDTQYF
TRBJ1-4,TRBV28,NA,CASTSQGKEKLFF
TRBJ1-5,TRBV28,few,CASSSQGRRGF
TRBJ2-1,TRBV6-5,NA,CASSSDRHNEQFF